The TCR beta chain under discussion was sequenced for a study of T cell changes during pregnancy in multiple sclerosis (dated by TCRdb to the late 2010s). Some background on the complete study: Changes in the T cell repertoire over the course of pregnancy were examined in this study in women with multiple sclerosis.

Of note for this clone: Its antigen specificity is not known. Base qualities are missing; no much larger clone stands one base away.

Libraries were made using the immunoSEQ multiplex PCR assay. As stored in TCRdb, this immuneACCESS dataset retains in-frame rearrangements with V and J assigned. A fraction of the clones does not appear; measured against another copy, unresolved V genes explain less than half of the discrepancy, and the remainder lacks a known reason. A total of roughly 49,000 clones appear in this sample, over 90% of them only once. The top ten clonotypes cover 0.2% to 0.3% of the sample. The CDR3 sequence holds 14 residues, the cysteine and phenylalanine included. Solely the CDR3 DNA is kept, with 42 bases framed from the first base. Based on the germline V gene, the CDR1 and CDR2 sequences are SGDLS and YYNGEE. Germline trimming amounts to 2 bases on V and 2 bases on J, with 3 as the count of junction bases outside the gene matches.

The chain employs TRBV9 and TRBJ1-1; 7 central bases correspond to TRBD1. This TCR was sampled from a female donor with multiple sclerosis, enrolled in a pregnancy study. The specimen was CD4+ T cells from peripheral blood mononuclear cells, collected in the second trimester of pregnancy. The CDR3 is CASSVTGLNTEAFF. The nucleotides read TGTGCCAGCAGCGTGACAGGGCTAAACACTGAAGCTTTCTTT.